A single sample gave rise to the 28 T cell receptor beta chains below, sequenced in a study of CD4 T cells in relation to SARS-CoV-2 and coronaviruses. The protocol was immunoSEQ multiplex PCR, while the TCRdb copy is restricted to in-frame clones and leaves out a portion. Here the sample spans about 25,000 clones, around 78% being singletons. No antigens are known for them. The unexposed donors gave CD4+ T cells in about 2011-2018, prior to COVID-19. The cells were cultured for about ten days before CD4+ T cells were isolated. The sequenced material came from CD4+ T cells from PBMCs, cultured in vitro. Source of these receptors: a human donor in good health.

The table lists this clone with a few counts. The chain couples TRBV7-9 to TRBJ2-3; D gene uncertain. Germline-derived CDR1 and CDR2 are SEHNR and FQNEAQ (reference sequence). Trimming removed 8 bases from V and 2 bases from J, with 11 bases in between. The CDR3 consists of 13 residues. The CDR3 DNA is TGTGCCAGCGGCCTTCAATTCACAGATACGCAGTATTTT. Translation gives CASGLQFTDTQYF.

The chain employs TRBV24-1 and TRBJ2-6; no clear D. Between the trimmed V and J ends, which lost 4 bases and 0 bases, there was a span of 12 bases. The CDR3 spans 17 residues. Per the germline V gene, CDR1 is KGHDR and CDR2 is SFDVKD. The CDR3 nucleotides read TGTGCCACCAGTGACCAAACGGCTGACTCTGGGGCCAACGTCCTGACTTTC. Amino acids: CATSDQTADSGANVLTF.

This chain joins TRBV7-9 and TRBJ1-6, with D unresolved. The CDR3 loop spans 15 amino acids. Germline loops: CDR1 SEHNR, CDR2 FQNEAQ (reference sequence). V gave up 6 bases and J gave up 6 bases, with 15 bases separating them. DNA of the CDR3: TGTGCCAGCAGGCCCGGGAGCCAATTTAATTCACCCCTCCACTTT. Amino acid sequence: CASRPGSQFNSPLHF.

This clone came up once. The J gene is TRBJ1-2, the V gene TRBV28; D gene ambiguous. The V and J ends lost 2 bases and 0 bases respectively, with 7 bases between them. The germline gives CDR1 MDHEN, CDR2 SYDVKM. This CDR3 is 14 amino acids long. CDR3 bases: TGTGCCAGCAGTTTAAATAGGGCTAACTATGGCTACACCTTC. As protein: CASSLNRANYGYTF.

Only a few counts were recorded for this clone. The J gene is TRBJ1-5, the V gene TRBV28, with a weak D call TRBD1 (5 bases). CDR1 MDHEN and CDR2 SYDVKM come from the germline V gene. The CDR3 length is 15 residues. V shed 1 base and J shed 4 bases, with 11 bases lying between them. This CDR3 is CASSLFFRGNQPQHF. The CDR3 nucleotides read TGTGCCAGCAGTTTATTCTTCCGGGGGAATCAGCCCCAGCATTTT.

The chain combines TRBV19 with TRBJ1-3, with 7 bases aligning to TRBD1. The ends lost 8 bases at V and 0 bases at J; junction bases unmatched: 4. Germline V gene sequence: CDR1 LNHDA, CDR2 SQIVND (reference sequence). CDR3 length: 14 residues. This CDR3 reads CASGGTDSGNTIYF. For the CDR3, the DNA is TGTGCCAGTGGAGGGACAGACTCTGGAAACACCATATATTTT.

J is TRBJ1-2 and V is TRBV28, with 8 bases fitting TRBD1. Germline trimming cut 6 bases from V and 7 bases from J; bases unmatched to any gene: 13. In germline, CDR1 is MDHEN, CDR2 SYDVKM. The CDR3 sequence is 15 residues long. The CDR3 DNA follows: TGTGCCAGCAGCACCTTGACAGGGGCCCTGGGTGGCTACACCTTC. Protein sequence: CASSTLTGALGGYTF.

J is TRBJ2-5 and V is TRBV20-1, with 8 bases that match TRBD2. This CDR3 is built from 14 residues. Germline assignment: CDR1 DFQATT and CDR2 SNEGSKA (reference sequence). V was pared by 3 bases and J by 5 bases, with 8 bases of the junction left unmatched. The CDR3 coding sequence is TGCAGTGCTAGTAGTTCGGGGGGGAAGGAGACCCAGTACTTC. It specifies CSASSSGGKETQYF.

The chain employs TRBV18 and TRBJ2-3; D not resolved. This CDR3 contains 14 residues. V shed 4 bases and J shed 1 base, with 9 bases lying between them. Germline CDR1 is KGHSH and CDR2 is LQKENI. CDR3 coding DNA: TGTGCCAGCTCACACGATACAGGCACAGATACGCAGTATTTT. Its protein product is CASSHDTGTDTQYF.

The V and J genes are TRBV5-4 and TRBJ2-3, with D possibly TRBD2 on 5 matching bases. The CDR3 is made up of 13 amino acids. Germline V gives CDR1 SGHNT, CDR2 YYREEE (reference sequence). Trimming pared 3 bases from V and 5 bases from J, leaving 10 bases between. CDR3 coding DNA: TGTGCCAGCAGCTCGACTATACAAGATACGCAGTATTTT. Amino acids: CASSSTIQDTQYF.

This sequence joins TRBV5-4 and TRBJ1-5, with D tentatively TRBD1 (5 bases). Trimming stripped 1 base from V and 2 bases from J, with 13 bases between. The CDR3 has 16 amino acids. Germline CDR1 and CDR2: SGHNT and YYREEE (reference sequence). CDR3 sequence reads: CASSLNGARGNQPQHF. For the CDR3, the DNA is TGTGCCAGCAGCTTGAATGGGGCCCGCGGCAATCAGCCCCAGCATTTT.

This clone turned up a few times. The rearrangement uses TRBV7-2 and TRBJ2-2, with D perhaps matching TRBD2 (6 bases). V was shortened by 1 base and J by 2 bases, with 11 bases between the two germline ends. Germline V gene lookup returns CDR1 SGHTA and CDR2 FQGNSA. This CDR3 region has 16 residues. The chain's CDR3 is CASSLVRGANTGELFF. CDR3 coding DNA: TGTGCCAGCAGCTTAGTGCGCGGGGCTAACACCGGGGAGCTGTTTTTT. Full variable domain (remainder filled in from reference TRBV7-2 and TRBJ2-2): GAGVSQSPSNKVTEKGKDVELRCDPISGHTALYWYRQSLGQGLEFLIYFQGNSAPDKSGLPSDRFSAERTGGSVSTLTIQRTQQEDSAVYLCASSLVRGANTGELFFGEGSRLTVL.

This chain links TRBV6-5 with TRBJ1-2; the match to TRBD1 covers 7 bases. V was clipped by 5 bases and J by 8 bases; unmatched bases: 11. CDR1 and CDR2 from the germline V gene are MNHEY and SVGAGI. The length of the CDR3 is 14 residues. DNA of the CDR3: TGTGCCAGCAGTCAATCCACAGGGGCGAGGGGCTACACCTTC. Amino acids: CASSQSTGARGYTF.

This sequence joins TRBV6-5 and TRBJ1-3; D is ambiguous. The CDR3 runs to 15 residues. Trimming cost V 2 bases and J 0 bases, with 8 bases left between them. Looked up from germline, CDR1 is MNHEY and CDR2 is SVGAGI. CDR3 sequence: CASSYRWSSGNTIYF. CDR3 DNA: TGTGCCAGCAGTTACCGGTGGAGCTCTGGAAACACCATATATTTT.

In its sample, this clone was seen once. The chain combines TRBV6-6 with TRBJ2-7, with a weak D call TRBD2 (6 bases). The V and J ends lost 5 bases and 3 bases respectively, with 11 bases between them. The CDR3 is 13 residues long. Germline V gene lookup returns CDR1 MNHNY and CDR2 SVGAGI (reference sequence). CDR3 sequence (DNA): TGTGCCAGCAGTACCTCCGGGAGCTACGAGCAGTACTTC. The encoded protein is CASSTSGSYEQYF.

The chain carries TRBV2 and TRBJ2-7; possibly TRBD1 or TRBD2 for D (5 bases each). The ends were cut back, 5 bases at V and 7 bases at J, with 15 bases in the middle. Germline V gene lookup returns CDR1 SNHLY and CDR2 FYNNEI. This CDR3 has 13 residues. This CDR3 reads CASSRQGVLEQYF. The CDR3 nucleotides are TGTGCCAGCAGTAGGCAGGGAGTACTGGAGCAGTACTTC.

The rearrangement joins TRBV11-1 to TRBJ2-7, with D unclear. There are 13 residues in the CDR3. CDR1 SGHAT and CDR2 FQDESV come from the germline V gene (reference sequence). Trimming pared 1 base from V and 6 bases from J, leaving 10 bases between. CDR3 amino acids: CASSLEFRSEQYF. The CDR3 nucleotides read TGTGCCAGCAGCTTAGAGTTCCGTAGCGAGCAGTACTTC.

The rearrangement links TRBV5-1 to TRBJ2-3; D possibly corresponds to TRBD1 (5 bases). CDR1 is SGHRS, CDR2 YFSETQ, per germline. The germline V and J ends were trimmed by 4 bases and 0 bases, with 15 bases remaining between them. CDR3 size: 16 residues. The CDR3 DNA reads TGCGCCAGCAGCCCCGACAGTCCCCTTAGCACAGATACGCAGTATTTT. As protein: CASSPDSPLSTDTQYF.

The chain carries TRBV9 and TRBJ1-1; D is undetermined. The CDR3 totals 13 residues. The germline CDR1 and CDR2 sequences are SGDLS and YYNGEE. V shed 4 bases and J shed 5 bases, with 12 bases lying between them. CDR3 sequence reads: CASSRGVWTEAFF. CDR3 nucleotides: TGTGCCAGCAGCCGTGGAGTGTGGACTGAAGCTTTCTTT.

The V call is TRBV7-9, the J call TRBJ2-3; D gene ambiguous. The CDR3 sequence is 14 residues long. Per germline, CDR1 SEHNR and CDR2 FQNEAQ (reference sequence). V gave up 7 bases and J gave up 5 bases, with 16 bases separating them. CDR3 loop: CASTPILAVDTQYF. CDR3 DNA: TGTGCCAGCACCCCCATCCTGGCCGTAGATACGCAGTATTTT.

The chain uses TRBV10-1 and TRBJ2-5, with D possibly called TRBD1 or TRBD2 (5 bases each). Looked up from germline, CDR1 is WNHNN and CDR2 is SYGVQD (reference sequence). The V and J ends lost 0 bases and 2 bases respectively, with 16 bases between them. The CDR3 totals 17 residues. As DNA, the CDR3 is TGCGCCAGCAGTGAGTCTATGGGGGACGTGAAGCAAGAGACCCAGTACTTC. Its translation is CASSESMGDVKQETQYF.

This chain connects TRBV27 to TRBJ2-1; the D gene is possibly TRBD2 (6 bases). The V end lost 7 bases, the J end lost 6 bases, and 10 bases lay between the germline ends. The CDR3 totals 12 residues. Germline-derived CDR1 and CDR2 are MNHEY and SMNVEV (reference sequence). CDR3: CASILGGNEQFF. For the CDR3, the DNA is TGTGCCAGCATCCTCGGGGGCAATGAGCAGTTCTTC.

The gene calls are TRBV19 and TRBJ1-3; D is ambiguous. The CDR3 runs to 11 residues. The V gene lost 7 bases and the J gene lost 4 bases, with 5 bases spanning the gap. From germline, CDR1 is LNHDA and CDR2 SQIVND (reference sequence). The CDR3 reads CASIFGNTIYF. The CDR3, as DNA: TGTGCCAGTATTTTCGGAAACACCATATATTTT. The full variable domain, its missing parts supplied by reference TRBV19 and TRBJ1-3, is DGGITQSPKYLFRKEGQNVTLSCEQNLNHDAMYWYRQDPGQGLRLIYYSQIVNDFQKGDIAEGYSVSREKKESFPLTVTSAQKNPTAFYLCASIFGNTIYFGEGSWLTVV.

The chain is built from TRBV5-1 and TRBJ1-1; D call uncertain. The CDR3 consists of 14 residues. The V and J ends lost 3 bases and 6 bases respectively, with 15 bases between them. Per germline, CDR1 SGHRS and CDR2 YFSETQ. The CDR3: CASSSQLGRAEAFF. CDR3 nucleotide sequence: TGCGCCAGCAGCTCACAGCTCGGGAGGGCTGAAGCTTTCTTT.

The V and J genes are TRBV29-1 and TRBJ2-1; D not certain. V lost 6 bases to trimming and J lost 5 bases, with 8 bases between them. Germline CDR1 is SQVTM and CDR2 is ANQGSEA. The CDR3 is 11 residues long. The CDR3 reads CSVRTDNEQFF. Written as DNA, the CDR3 is TGCAGCGTAAGGACCGACAATGAGCAGTTCTTC.

The J gene is TRBJ2-6, the V gene TRBV11-3, with D perhaps TRBD1 or TRBD2 (5 bases each). V was cut by 5 bases and J by 4 bases, with 9 bases left in between. Germline assignment: CDR1 SGHNT and CDR2 YENEEA. CDR3 length: 14 amino acids. The CDR3 is CASSPGQGANVLTF. The CDR3 DNA reads as TGTGCCAGCAGCCCGGGGCAAGGGGCCAACGTCCTGACTTTC.

This rearrangement joins TRBV6-5 to TRBJ2-7, with 7 positions matching TRBD1. CDR3 size: 16 residues. Trimming at V came to 2 bases and at J to 0 bases, leaving 7 bases not matched to a gene. CDR1 MNHEY and CDR2 SVGAGI come from the germline V gene. The CDR3 sequence: CASSYEGQFSSYEQYF. The CDR3, as DNA: TGTGCCAGCAGTTACGAGGGACAGTTCAGCTCCTACGAGCAGTACTTC.

The chain recombines TRBV6-4 with TRBJ1-2; D ambiguous. Per the germline V gene, CDR1 is MRHNA and CDR2 is SNTAGT. The V end was cut by 0 bases, the J end by 7 bases, with 9 bases between. This CDR3 is built from 13 residues. DNA of the CDR3: TGTGCCAGCAGTGACTCGGGTTTGGGTGGCTACACCTTC. This encodes CASSDSGLGGYTF.